This TCR beta chain appears in the sequencing data of a study of T cell changes during pregnancy in multiple sclerosis. Profiling relied on immunoSEQ multiplex PCR, and the TCRdb table lists in-frame clones only, not all of them. The data show around 60,000 clones, about 94% seen once. Germline-derived CDR1 and CDR2 are GTSNPN and SVGIG (reference sequence). The CDR3 extends over 13 amino acids. This chain uses TRBV30 with TRBJ1-1; D perhaps matches TRBD1 (6 bases). Sequencing used CD4+ T cells from peripheral blood mononuclear cells, obtained before pregnancy. The sequence came from a female donor with multiple sclerosis, enrolled in a pregnancy study. CDR3: CDLEGGAGTEAFF. The CDR3 nucleotides read TGTGACTTGGAAGGGGGGGCTGGCACTGAAGCTTTCTTT. The entire variable domain, with the rest obtained from reference TRBV30 and TRBJ1-1, is as follows: SQTIHQWPATLVQPVGSPLSLECTVEGTSNPNLYWYRQAAGRGLQLLFYSVGIGQISSEVPQNLSASRPQDRQFILSSKKLLLSDSGFYLCDLEGGAGTEAFFGQGTRLTVV.